The source of this TCR beta chain is a study of response to subunit inactivated influenza vaccine. V was pared by 5 bases and J by 4 bases, with 14 bases between. The CDR3 sequence is 14 residues long. TCRdb ran MiXCR on the RT-PCR reads and lists one entry per CDR3 protein. The data contain about 540,000 distinct CDR3 sequences, less than 25% of them singletons. These data were also reused for a study on T cells expressing NK-cell markers. That work contributes: The authors made TCR beta cDNA libraries by 5'RACE template switching. This switching added a universal primer site and UMIs. Sorted T-cell subsets CD3+CD56+NKG2C+, CD3+CD56+NKG2C- and CD3+CD56-NKG2C+ were TCR beta-sequenced. In several experiments, sorting was restricted to alpha-beta TCR T cells by an anti-gamma-delta TCR antibody. The CD3+CD56-NKG2C+ fraction was also led by these clonotypes in a few donors.

The sequenced sample was CD4+ T cells sorted from PBMCs, obtained 12 days after vaccination. This chain links TRBV12-3 or TRBV12-4 with TRBJ1-2; D unresolved. The clonotype was recovered from a man aged 50 to 60 who received an inactivated influenza vaccine. For the CDR3, the DNA is TGTGCCAGCAGTGCCAGTGTGCAGACCTATGGCTACACCTTC. Its protein product is CASSASVQTYGYTF.